This T cell receptor beta chain is from a study of molecular identifiers for immune sequencing clone quantification. This CDR3 contains 12 residues. The V gene's germline CDR1 is SNHLY and CDR2 FYNNEI. V was shortened by 3 bases and J by 9 bases, with 8 bases between the two germline ends. TCRdb itself ran the PCR reads through MiXCR, one entry per CDR3 protein. The sample lists about 500,000 distinct CDR3 sequences, around 21% seen once, with roughly 0.81% in the top ten. This clonotype showed up just a few times. From roughly 20,000 to 1,000,000 sorted cells, naive CD8 libraries were generated with 10%, 30% or 50% RNA.

The chain couples TRBV2 to TRBJ2-2; the D is unclear. This clonotype originated in a human donor in good health. Some libraries in this study had Jurkat cell RNA spiked in. Sequenced material: naive CD8+ T cells from blood, with Jurkat cell RNA spiked in. Subset indicated: FACS-sorted CD8+CD4-CCR7+CD45RA+ naive T cells. For the CDR3, the DNA is TGTGCCAGCAGTGAGGTCCCCCGGGAGCTGTTTTTT. Its translation is CASSEVPRELFF.